This T cell receptor (beta chain) was profiled in a study of blood T cell repertoires in COVID-19. Background on the study: Collection of acute and convalescent COVID-19 samples took place in the United States, Italy and Spain. PBMCs, B-cell-depleted T cells, or T cells were the source of the cDNA or gDNA that made up the material.

Per the study methods: Estimation of nucleated cell counts was performed using reference gene primer amplification. Using immunoSEQ multiplex PCR, the repertoire was profiled, and TCRdb retains in-frame clones only, with some absent. V, J and clone size were drawn from that table, and D and trimming were deduced from the DNA. This sample yields some 15,000 clones, of which about 91% are seen a single time; roughly 10% belongs to the top ten. Sequencing input: peripheral blood. The sequence came from a human donor in a cohort sampled during active COVID-19.

CDR3 sequence reads: CASSLYFPTRGETQYF. The CDR3 bases are TGTGCCAGCAGCTTATATTTCCCCACGCGGGGGGAGACCCAGTACTTC. This rearrangement joins TRBV7-9 to TRBJ2-5; 7 bases match TRBD2. After removal of 2 bases from V and 5 bases from J, the junction contained 11 bases not matched to a gene. The CDR3 sequence is 16 residues long. Germline V lookup: CDR1 SEHNR, CDR2 FQNEAQ (reference sequence).